This T cell receptor beta chain came from a study of shared clonotypes between healthy human individuals. Terminally differentiated effector memory CD45RA+ cells were left out of the naive CD8 fraction, which was CD45RO-negative and positively selected for CCR7. Assay used: immunoSEQ multiplex PCR; TCRdb lists only in-frame clones, some missing. The sample comprises approximately 2,000,000 clones, about 94% of which are singletons, and about 1.6% rests with the top ten. This CDR3 has 12 residues. Germline CDR1 is SSHAT and CDR2 is FNYEAQ (reference sequence). V shed 4 bases and J shed 6 bases, with 10 bases lying between them.

The TCR originated in a man aged 18 to 30 in good health. Some clones in this sample may be carry-over from other donors' samples. The genes are TRBV7-7 and TRBJ2-7; D may be TRBD2 (6 bases). The material sequenced was naive CD8+ T cells from PBMCs. The CDR3 DNA reads TGTGCCAGCAGCTCCCAGGGAGGCGAGCAGTACTTC. Translating gives CASSSQGGEQYF. The full variable domain, its missing parts supplied by reference TRBV7-7 and TRBJ2-7, is GAGVSQSPRYKVTKRGQDVTLRCDPISSHATLYWYQQALGQGPEFLTYFNYEAQPDKSGLPSDRFSAERPEGSISTLTIQRTEQRDSAMYRCASSSQGGEQYFGPGTRLTVT.